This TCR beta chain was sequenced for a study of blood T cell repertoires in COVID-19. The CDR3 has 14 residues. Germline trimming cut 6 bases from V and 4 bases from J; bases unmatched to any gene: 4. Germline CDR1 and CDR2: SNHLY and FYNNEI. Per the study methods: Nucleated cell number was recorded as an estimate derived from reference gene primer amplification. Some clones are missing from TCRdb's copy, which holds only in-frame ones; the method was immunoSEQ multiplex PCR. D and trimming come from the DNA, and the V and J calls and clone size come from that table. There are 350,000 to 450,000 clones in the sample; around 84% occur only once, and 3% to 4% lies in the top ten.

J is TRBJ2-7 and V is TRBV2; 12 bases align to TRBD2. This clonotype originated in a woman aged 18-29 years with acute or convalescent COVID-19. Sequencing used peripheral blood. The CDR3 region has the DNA TGTGCCAGCAGCCCTACTAGCGGGGGGTACGAGCAGTACTTC. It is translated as CASSPTSGGYEQYF.